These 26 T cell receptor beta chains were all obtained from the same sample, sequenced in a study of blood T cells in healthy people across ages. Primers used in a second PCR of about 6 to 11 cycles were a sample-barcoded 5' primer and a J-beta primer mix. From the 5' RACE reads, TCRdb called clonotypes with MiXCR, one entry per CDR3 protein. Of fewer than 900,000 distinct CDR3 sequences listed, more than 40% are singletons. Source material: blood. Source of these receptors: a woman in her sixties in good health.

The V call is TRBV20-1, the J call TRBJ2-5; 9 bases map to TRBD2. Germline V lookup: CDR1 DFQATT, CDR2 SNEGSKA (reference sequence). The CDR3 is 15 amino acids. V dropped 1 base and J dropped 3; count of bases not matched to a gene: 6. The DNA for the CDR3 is TGCAGTGCTAGAGGACTAGCGGAAACTAAAGAGACCCAGTACTTC. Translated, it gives CSARGLAETKETQYF.

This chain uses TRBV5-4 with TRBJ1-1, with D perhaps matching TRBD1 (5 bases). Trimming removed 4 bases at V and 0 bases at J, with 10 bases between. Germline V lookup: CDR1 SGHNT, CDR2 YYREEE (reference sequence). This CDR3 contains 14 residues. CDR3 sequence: CASSRGRVNTEAFF. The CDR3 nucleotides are TGTGCCAGCAGCAGGGGACGGGTGAACACTGAAGCTTTCTTT.

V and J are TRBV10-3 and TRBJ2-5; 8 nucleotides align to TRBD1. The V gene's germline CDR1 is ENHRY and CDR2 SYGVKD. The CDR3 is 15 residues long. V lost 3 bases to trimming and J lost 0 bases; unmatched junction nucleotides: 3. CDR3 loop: CAISDATGDQETQYF. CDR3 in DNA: TGTGCCATCAGTGACGCGACAGGGGACCAAGAGACCCAGTACTTC.

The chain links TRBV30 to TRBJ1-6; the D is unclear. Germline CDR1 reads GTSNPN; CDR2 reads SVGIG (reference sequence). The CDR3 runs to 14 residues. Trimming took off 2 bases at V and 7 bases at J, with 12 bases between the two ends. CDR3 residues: CAWSLGSGNSPLHF. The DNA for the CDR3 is TGTGCCTGGAGTTTGGGGTCAGGAAATTCACCCCTCCACTTT.

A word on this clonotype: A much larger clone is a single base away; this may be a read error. The DNA for the CDR3 is TGCAGTGCTCTCGGGACACTAGCGGGACATAGCTCCTACGAGCAGTACTTC. Encoded protein: CSALGTLAGHSSYEQYF. This rearrangement joins TRBV20-1 to TRBJ2-7; 10 bases line up with TRBD2. Unmatched junction bases numbered 13, after V lost 5 bases and J lost 0 bases. CDR3 size: 17 residues. CDR1 is DFQATT, CDR2 SNEGSKA, per germline (reference sequence).

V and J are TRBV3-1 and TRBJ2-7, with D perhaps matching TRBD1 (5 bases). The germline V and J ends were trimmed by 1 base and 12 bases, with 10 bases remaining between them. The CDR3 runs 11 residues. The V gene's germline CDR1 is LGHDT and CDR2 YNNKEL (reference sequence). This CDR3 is CASSQGRQGYF. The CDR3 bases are TGTGCCAGCAGCCAAGGTCGCCAGGGGTACTTC.

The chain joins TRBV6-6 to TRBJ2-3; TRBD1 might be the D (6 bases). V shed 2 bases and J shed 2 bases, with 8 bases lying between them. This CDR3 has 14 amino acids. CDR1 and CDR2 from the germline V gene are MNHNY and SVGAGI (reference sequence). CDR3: CASSYGDITDTQYF. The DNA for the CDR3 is TGTGCCAGCAGTTACGGGGACATCACAGATACGCAGTATTTT.

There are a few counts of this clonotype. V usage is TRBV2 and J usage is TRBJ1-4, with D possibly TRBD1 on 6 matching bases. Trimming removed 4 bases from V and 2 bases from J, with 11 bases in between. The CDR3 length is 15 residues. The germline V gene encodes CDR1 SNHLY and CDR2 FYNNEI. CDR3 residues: CASSVTGLTNEKLFF. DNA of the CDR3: TGTGCCAGCAGTGTAACAGGGTTGACTAATGAAAAACTGTTTTTT.

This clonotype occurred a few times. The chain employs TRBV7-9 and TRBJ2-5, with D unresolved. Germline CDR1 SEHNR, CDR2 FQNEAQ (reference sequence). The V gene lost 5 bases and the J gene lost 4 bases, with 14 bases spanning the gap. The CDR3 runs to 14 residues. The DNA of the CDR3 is TGTGCCAGCAGCCTACCTAGTGAGAGAGAGACCCAGTACTTC. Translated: CASSLPSERETQYF. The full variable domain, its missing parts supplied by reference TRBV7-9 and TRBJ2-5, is DTGVSQNPRHKITKRGQNVTFRCDPISEHNRLYWYRQTLGQGPEFLTYFQNEAQLEKSRLLSDRFSAERPKGSFSTLEIQRTEQGDSAMYLCASSLPSERETQYFGPGTRLLVL.

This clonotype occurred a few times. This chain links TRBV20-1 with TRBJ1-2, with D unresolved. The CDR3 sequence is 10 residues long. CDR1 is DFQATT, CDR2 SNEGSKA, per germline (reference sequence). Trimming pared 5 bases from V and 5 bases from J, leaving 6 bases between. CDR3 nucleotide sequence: TGCAGTGCTTCCAATTATGGCTACACCTTC. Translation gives CSASNYGYTF.

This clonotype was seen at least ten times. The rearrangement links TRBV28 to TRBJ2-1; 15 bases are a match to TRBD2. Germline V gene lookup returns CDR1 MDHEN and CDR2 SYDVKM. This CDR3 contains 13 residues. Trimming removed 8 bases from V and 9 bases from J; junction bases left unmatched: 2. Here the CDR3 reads CASGTSGRLEQFF. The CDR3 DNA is TGTGCCAGCGGGACTAGCGGGAGGCTTGAGCAGTTCTTC.

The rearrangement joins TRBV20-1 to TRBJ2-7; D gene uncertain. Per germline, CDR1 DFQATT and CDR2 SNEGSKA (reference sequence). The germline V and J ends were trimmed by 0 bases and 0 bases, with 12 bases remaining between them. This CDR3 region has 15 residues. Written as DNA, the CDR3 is TGCAGTGCTAGAGATATCATGGGTTCCTCCTACGAGCAGTACTTC. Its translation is CSARDIMGSSYEQYF.

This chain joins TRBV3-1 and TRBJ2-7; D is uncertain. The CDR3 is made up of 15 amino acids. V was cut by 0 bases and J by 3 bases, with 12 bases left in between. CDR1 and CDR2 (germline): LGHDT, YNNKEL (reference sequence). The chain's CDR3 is CASSQDITLLYEQYF. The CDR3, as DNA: TGTGCCAGCAGCCAAGATATAACCCTTCTCTACGAGCAGTACTTC.

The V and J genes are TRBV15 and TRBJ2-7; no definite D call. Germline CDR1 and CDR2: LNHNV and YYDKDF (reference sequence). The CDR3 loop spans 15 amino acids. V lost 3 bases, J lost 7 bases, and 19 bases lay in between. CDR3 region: CATSRSRQVSGEQYF. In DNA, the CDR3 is TGTGCCACCAGCAGGAGCCGGCAGGTTTCGGGTGAGCAGTACTTC.

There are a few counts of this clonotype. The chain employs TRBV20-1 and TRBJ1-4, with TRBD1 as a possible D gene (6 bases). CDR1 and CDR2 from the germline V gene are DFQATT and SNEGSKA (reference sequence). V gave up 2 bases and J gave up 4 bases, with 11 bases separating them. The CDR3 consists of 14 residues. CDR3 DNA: TGCAGTGCTAGACAAGGACAGTATAATGAAAAACTGTTTTTT. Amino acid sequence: CSARQGQYNEKLFF.

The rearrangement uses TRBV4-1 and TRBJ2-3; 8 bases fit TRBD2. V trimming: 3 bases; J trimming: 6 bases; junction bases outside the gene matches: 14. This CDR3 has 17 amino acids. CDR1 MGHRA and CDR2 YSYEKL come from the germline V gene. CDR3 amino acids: CASSQGVAAGGLDTQYF. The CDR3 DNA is TGCGCCAGCAGCCAGGGCGTAGCGGCGGGAGGCTTGGATACGCAGTATTTT.

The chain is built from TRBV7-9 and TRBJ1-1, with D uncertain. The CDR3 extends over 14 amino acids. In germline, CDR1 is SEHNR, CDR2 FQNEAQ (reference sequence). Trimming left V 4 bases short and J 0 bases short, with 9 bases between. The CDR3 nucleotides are TGTGCCAGCAGCTCTAGGGTGATGAACACTGAAGCTTTCTTT. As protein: CASSSRVMNTEAFF.

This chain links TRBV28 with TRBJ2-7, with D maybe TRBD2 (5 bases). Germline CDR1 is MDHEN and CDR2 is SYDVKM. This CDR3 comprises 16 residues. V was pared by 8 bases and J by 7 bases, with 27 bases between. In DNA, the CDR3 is TGTGCCAGCGCCGGAGAGGGCAGGCGCGCCTACAATGAGCAGTACTTC. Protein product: CASAGEGRRAYNEQYF.

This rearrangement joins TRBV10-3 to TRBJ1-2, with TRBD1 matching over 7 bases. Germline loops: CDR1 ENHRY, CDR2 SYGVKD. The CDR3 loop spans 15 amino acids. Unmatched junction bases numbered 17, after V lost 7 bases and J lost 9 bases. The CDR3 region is CAIMGQNESTGRYTF. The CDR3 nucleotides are TGTGCCATCATGGGACAAAACGAGTCGACAGGGCGCTACACCTTC.

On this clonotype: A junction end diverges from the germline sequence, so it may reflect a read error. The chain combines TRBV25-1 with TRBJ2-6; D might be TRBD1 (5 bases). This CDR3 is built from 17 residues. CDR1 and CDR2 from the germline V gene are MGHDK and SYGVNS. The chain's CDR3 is CASSAPNSGSGANILTF. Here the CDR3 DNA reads TGTGCCAGCAGTGCACCCAACTCGGGCTCTGGGGCCAACATCCTGACTTTC.

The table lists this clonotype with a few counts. The CDR3 bases are TGTGCTAGTGGTTTAAATCTTCGTGGCACAGATACGCAGTATTTT. Its protein product is CASGLNLRGTDTQYF. The chain combines TRBV12-5 with TRBJ2-3, with D unclear. Germline V gives CDR1 LGHNT, CDR2 FRNRAP. Between the trimmed V and J ends, which lost 3 bases and 1 base, there was a span of 11 bases. This CDR3 region has 15 residues. The full variable domain, rest sourced from reference TRBV12-5 and TRBJ2-3, is DARVTQTPRHKVTEMGQEVTMRCQPILGHNTVFWYRQTMMQGLELLAYFRNRAPLDDSGMPKDRFSAEMPDATLATLKIQPSEPRDSAVYFCASGLNLRGTDTQYFGPGTRLTVL.

The CDR3: CSGRDTEAFF. The CDR3 nucleotides read TGCAGCGGGAGGGACACTGAAGCTTTCTTT. J is TRBJ1-1 and V is TRBV29-1, with D unresolved. The CDR3 contains 10 residues. V lost 7 bases and J lost 3, with 6 bases in between. Germline lookup yields CDR1 SQVTM and CDR2 ANQGSEA.

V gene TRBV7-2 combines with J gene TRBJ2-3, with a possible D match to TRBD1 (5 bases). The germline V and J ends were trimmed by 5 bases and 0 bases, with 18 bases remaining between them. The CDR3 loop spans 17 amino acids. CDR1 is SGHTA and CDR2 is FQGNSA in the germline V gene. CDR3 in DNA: TGTGCCAGCAGCGCAGAAGGGGCCGATCCTAGCACAGATACGCAGTATTTT. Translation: CASSAEGADPSTDTQYF.

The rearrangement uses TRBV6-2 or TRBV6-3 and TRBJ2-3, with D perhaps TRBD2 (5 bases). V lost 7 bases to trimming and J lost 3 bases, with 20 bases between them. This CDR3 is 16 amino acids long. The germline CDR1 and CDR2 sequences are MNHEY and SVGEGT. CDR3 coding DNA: TGTGCCAGCAATCCCCCCCCACTACGCGGGACAGATACGCAGTATTTT. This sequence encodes CASNPPPLRGTDTQYF.

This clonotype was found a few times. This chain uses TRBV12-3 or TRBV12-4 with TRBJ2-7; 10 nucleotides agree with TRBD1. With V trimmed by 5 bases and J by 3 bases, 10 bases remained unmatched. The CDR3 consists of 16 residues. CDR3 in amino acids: CASSHAGTGELYEQYF. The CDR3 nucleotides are TGTGCCAGCAGTCACGCCGGGACAGGGGAACTCTACGAGCAGTACTTC.

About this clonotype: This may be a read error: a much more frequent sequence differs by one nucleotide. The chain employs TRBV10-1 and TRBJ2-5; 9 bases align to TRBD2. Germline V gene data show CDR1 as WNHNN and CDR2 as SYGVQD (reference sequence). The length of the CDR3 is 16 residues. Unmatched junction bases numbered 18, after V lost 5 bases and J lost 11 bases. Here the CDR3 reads CASSPVGSGGYNEQYF. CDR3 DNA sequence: TGCGCCAGCAGTCCGGTGGGTAGCGGGGGATACAATGAGCAGTACTTC.